This T cell receptor beta chain was recovered during a study of siplizumab effects on memory and regulatory T cells. Study results and caveats: Roughly 75-97% of proliferating CD4+ or CD8+ clones lacked a naive or memory phenotype that could be assigned.

Details on this clone: Its antigen is not identified.

Libraries were prepared by immunoSEQ multiplex PCR; TCRdb keeps only in-frame clonotypes and omits some of them. Seen here are 90,000 to 120,000 clones, around 95% observed once, and the top ten hold roughly 0.6%. Losses at the gene ends were 6 bases for V and 0 bases for J; bases not matched to a gene: 8. The CDR3 covers 15 residues. From germline, CDR1 is WSHSY and CDR2 SAAADI. The receptor was derived from a human donor in good health. What was sequenced was Tregs sorted from blood. The V and J genes are TRBV10-2 and TRBJ2-7, with 7 bases lining up with TRBD1. As DNA, the CDR3 is TGCGCCAGCAGGCAGGGGGTGACCCACTCCTACGAGCAGTACTTC. This sequence encodes CASRQGVTHSYEQYF.